This record concerns one TCR beta chain sequence. Its antigen is as yet unknown. This specimen belongs to a study of CXCR3-negative and CXCR3-positive naive CD8 T cells. 5' RACE with UMI labels generated the TRB cDNA libraries. TCRdb reprocessed the 5' RACE reads and stores each CDR3 protein as one record, lacking DNA. The sample table sets out some 68,000 distinct CDR3 sequences. Regarding the study as a whole: Diversity in memory CD8+ cells fell much lower than the comparably high levels seen in both naive subsets. CXCR3-negative naive cells had less hydrophobic TRB CDR3s than did CXCR3-positive naive cells.

Sequencing was carried out using naive CXCR3+ CD8+ T cells from blood. Noted subset: CD45RO-CCR7+CD27+CD95- naive CD8+ T cells expressing CXCR3 (TNR3+). This clonotype was obtained from a human donor in good health. Some clones in this sample may be carry-over from other donors' samples.

This CDR3 is CSARTGNTIYF. V and J are TRBV20-1 and TRBJ1-3. There are 11 residues in the CDR3. CDR1 and CDR2 from the germline V gene are DFQATT and SNEGSKA (reference sequence).